Presented here are 7 T cell receptor beta chains from one specimen sequenced in a study of cytomegalovirus exposure and HLA in healthy donors. With 60 Vbeta and 13 Jbeta primers, the PCR was carried out. Only in-frame clones appear in the TCRdb table, and some are missing; sequencing was by immunoSEQ multiplex PCR. The sample includes around 130,000 clones, around 80% seen only once; the top ten take roughly 1.5%. The specimen sequenced was PBMCs. The origin of the receptors is a woman younger than 35 in good health and CMV-seronegative.

This chain joins TRBV7-8 and TRBJ2-7; 12 nucleotides match TRBD2. This CDR3 contains 15 residues. The V gene's germline CDR1 is SGHVS and CDR2 FQNEAQ. V lost 7 bases to trimming and J lost 0 bases; unmatched junction nucleotides: 4. The CDR3 nucleotides read TGTGCCAGCAACGGACTAGCGGGGCTCTCCTACGAGCAGTACTTC. Translated, it gives CASNGLAGLSYEQYF.

The V call is TRBV27, the J call TRBJ2-2; TRBD1 aligns across 7 bases. J lost 2 bases, V lost 5 bases, and 8 bases had no gene match. This CDR3 spans 16 amino acids. Looked up from germline, CDR1 is MNHEY and CDR2 is SMNVEV (reference sequence). The CDR3 loop reads CASSPLGQINTGELFF. The CDR3 nucleotides are TGTGCCAGCAGTCCGCTGGGACAGATAAACACCGGGGAGCTGTTTTTT.

The table lists this clone with a count of one. The chain couples TRBV2 to TRBJ2-3, with 7 bases aligning to TRBD1. This CDR3 contains 13 residues. Germline CDR1 is SNHLY and CDR2 is FYNNEI. Germline trimming cut 10 bases from V and 3 bases from J; bases unmatched to any gene: 7. The CDR3 here is CANNRGVTDTQYF. CDR3 in DNA: TGTGCCAACAACAGGGGAGTGACAGATACGCAGTATTTT.

The chain joins TRBV2 to TRBJ1-4; TRBD1 is a possible D gene (5 bases). Trimming left V 3 bases short and J 4 bases short, with 9 bases between. CDR1 is SNHLY, CDR2 FYNNEI, per germline. This CDR3 region has 14 residues. Here the CDR3 reads CASSDGQGNEKLFF. The CDR3 DNA is TGTGCCAGCAGTGACGGCCAGGGTAATGAAAAACTGTTTTTT.

The chain is built from TRBV29-1 and TRBJ1-5; weak D call: TRBD1 (6 bases). V dropped 3 bases and J dropped 8 bases, with 14 bases sitting between them. Germline lookup yields CDR1 SQVTM and CDR2 ANQGSEA. The CDR3 runs to 13 residues. The CDR3 region is CSVELDRFKPQHF. Here the CDR3 DNA reads TGCAGCGTTGAGCTTGACAGGTTTAAGCCCCAGCATTTT.

The chain joins TRBV27 to TRBJ2-7; D perhaps matches TRBD2 (6 bases). The CDR3 totals 15 residues. V lost 5 bases and J 5 bases, leaving 19 bases between the germline ends. The V gene's germline CDR1 is MNHEY and CDR2 SMNVEV (reference sequence). The CDR3 loop is CASSTPRGGRNEQYF. CDR3 DNA: TGTGCCAGCAGTACCCCTCGGGGAGGTAGGAACGAGCAGTACTTC.

This clone showed up just once. The chain is built from TRBV9 and TRBJ2-2, with 11 bases lining up with TRBD2. The CDR3 spans 18 residues. V lost 3 bases, J lost 2 bases, and 9 bases stayed unmatched. CDR1 is SGDLS, CDR2 YYNGEE, per germline. CDR3 coding DNA: TGTGCCAGCAGCGGAGAAACTAGCGGGGGTGCAAACACCGGGGAGCTGTTTTTT. Amino acids: CASSGETSGGANTGELFF.